These T cell receptor beta chains were read from a single sample in a study of low-dose radiotherapy and immunotherapy resistance in tumors. MiXCR, run by TCRdb on the reads, gives a single entry per CDR3 protein. Among 80,000 to 95,000 distinct CDR3 sequences listed, 9.4% were seen once. Sequences were derived from PBMCs, sampled before treatment. These receptors came from a male donor with prostate cancer. The CDR3 runs from the conserved cysteine through the conserved F or W. D genes are given only for firm matches. The size entry is marked missing in some rows and otherwise reads once, few, many or a size class.

clone_size,j_call,d_call,v_call,cdr3_aa,cdr3_nt
many,TRBJ2-7,NA,TRBV11-2,CASSLEVRGYEQYF,TGTGCCAGCAGCTTAGAAGTCAGGGGCTACGAGCAGTACTTC
NA,TRBJ2-7,TRBD2,TRBV7-9,CASSLGRALAAEQYF,TGTGCCAGCAGCCTGGGGAGGGCCCTCGCCGCCGAGCAGTACTTC
many,TRBJ1-5,NA,TRBV7-8,CASSLEVSWDSNQPQHF,TGTGCCAGCAGCTTAGAGGTCAGTTGGGACAGCAATCAGCCCCAGCATTTT
many,TRBJ2-7,NA,TRBV10-3,CATTLAKESYEQYF,TGTGCCACTACATTAGCAAAGGAGAGTTACGAGCAGTACTTC
many,TRBJ2-2,NA,TRBV28,CATLPGQNTGELFF,TGTGCCACCCTTCCGGGACAGAACACCGGGGAGCTGTTTTTT
many,TRBJ2-1,TRBD2,TRBV5-6,CASSSRLAGNEQFF,TGTGCCAGCAGCTCTCGACTAGCGGGAAACGAGCAGTTCTTC
many,TRBJ2-2,NA,TRBV28,CASRPPSNTGELFF,TGTGCCAGCAGGCCCCCATCGAACACCGGGGAGCTGTTTTTT
NA,TRBJ2-3,NA,TRBV5-1,CASSLGGIGADTEYF,TGCGCCAGCAGCTTGGGAGGGATAGGAGCAGATACGGAGTATTTT
many,TRBJ2-5,NA,TRBV15,CATSRDTSDARETQYF,TGTGCCACCAGCAGAGATACGTCTGACGCCAGGGAGACCCAGTACTTC
many,TRBJ2-7,NA,TRBV6-2/TRBV6-3,CASSRPGTLYEQYF,TGTGCCAGCAGTCGCCCCGGGACCTTATACGAGCAGTACTTC
many,TRBJ1-1,NA,TRBV30,CAWTPGTRAAEAFF,TGTGCCTGGACCCCCGGGACAAGAGCCGCTGAAGCTTTCTTT
many,TRBJ1-5,NA,TRBV4-3,CASSQESGQPQHF,TGCGCCAGCAGCCAAGAGTCGGGTCAGCCCCAGCATTTT
many,TRBJ2-5,NA,TRBV18,CASSRASEQETQYF,TGTGCCAGCTCAAGGGCTAGCGAGCAAGAGACCCAGTACTTC
many,TRBJ2-1,TRBD1,TRBV29-1,CSVSLPGQIYNEQFF,TGCAGCGTGAGCTTACCGGGACAGATCTACAATGAGCAGTTCTTC
many,TRBJ2-5,TRBD1,TRBV6-2/TRBV6-3,CASSPEGQPQETQYF,TGTGCCAGCAGTCCTGAGGGACAGCCGCAAGAGACCCAGTACTTC
many,TRBJ1-3,TRBD1,TRBV7-2,CASSPRQGPGNTIYF,TGTGCCAGCAGCCCCCGACAGGGCCCTGGAAACACCATATATTTT
few,TRBJ2-5,NA,TRBV9,CASSVGGARETQYF,TGTGCCAGCAGCGTAGGGGGGGCCCGGGAGACCCAGTACTTC
many,TRBJ1-3,NA,TRBV7-9,CASNPEESGNTIYF,TGTGCCAGCAACCCGGAGGAATCTGGAAACACCATATATTTT
many,TRBJ1-4,NA,TRBV5-5,CASSPAAQGNEKLFF,TGTGCCAGCAGCCCGGCGGCACAGGGAAATGAAAAACTGTTTTTT
NA,TRBJ2-1,TRBD1,TRBV27,CASSVDRASYNEQFF,TGTGCCAGCAGTGTAGACAGGGCCTCCTACAATGAGCAGTTCTTC
NA,TRBJ2-3,NA,TRBV28,CASSLRVSDTQYF,TGTGCCAGCAGTTTGAGGGTTTCAGATACGCAGTATTTT
many,TRBJ2-3,NA,TRBV5-1,CASSLDSPDTQYF,TGCGCCAGCAGCTTGGACAGCCCAGATACGCAGTATTTT
NA,TRBJ1-5,NA,TRBV7-9,CASSSWSQPQHF,TGTGCCAGCAGCTCTTGGAGTCAGCCCCAGCATTTT
many,TRBJ2-5,TRBD2,TRBV29-1,CSVVSSGGETQYF,TGCAGCGTTGTGTCCAGCGGGGGAGAGACCCAGTACTTC
many,TRBJ2-1,NA,TRBV11-1,CASSSHHLNEQFF,TGTGCCAGCAGCTCTCACCACCTCAATGAGCAGTTCTTC
many,TRBJ2-6,NA,TRBV3-1,CASSQAGYSGANVLTF,TGTGCCAGCAGCCAAGCGGGGTACTCTGGGGCCAACGTCCTGACTTTC
many,TRBJ1-1,NA,TRBV6-2/TRBV6-3,CASSYSKRGKSEAFF,TGTGCCAGCAGTTACTCGAAACGGGGGAAGTCTGAAGCTTTCTTT
many,TRBJ2-7,TRBD2,TRBV20-1,CSASRLAGGIYEQYF,TGCAGTGCTTCCAGACTAGCGGGAGGGATCTACGAGCAGTACTTC
many,TRBJ1-2,TRBD1,TRBV19,CASSNRGQGNYGYTF,TGTGCCAGTAGTAACAGGGGACAGGGGAACTATGGCTACACCTTC
NA,TRBJ2-1,NA,TRBV28,CASSPGQPTRFF,TGTGCCAGCAGTCCCGGACAGCCAACGCGGTTCTTC
many,TRBJ1-6,NA,TRBV15,CATSRVPNSPLHF,TGTGCCACCAGCAGAGTCCCCAATTCACCCCTCCACTTT
many,TRBJ2-3,TRBD1,TRBV11-2,CASSQQAGGKDTQYF,TGTGCCAGCAGCCAACAGGCAGGGGGCAAAGATACGCAGTATTTT
many,TRBJ2-7,TRBD2,TRBV7-2,CASSPGGSGSSYEQYF,TGTGCCAGCAGCCCCGGCGGTAGCGGGAGCTCCTACGAGCAGTACTTC
NA,TRBJ2-5,TRBD1,TRBV7-6,CASSPRQGFKETQYF,TGTGCCAGCAGCCCCCGACAGGGTTTTAAGGAGACCCAGTACTTC
many,TRBJ2-3,NA,TRBV29-1,CSVEERRTESTDTQYF,TGCAGCGTTGAAGAACGGAGGACAGAAAGCACAGATACGCAGTATTTT
NA,TRBJ1-6,NA,TRBV27,CASSLVRGDSPLHF,TGTGCCAGCAGTTTGGTTAGGGGTGATTCACCCCTCCACTTT
many,TRBJ2-1,NA,TRBV7-9,CASSSYQGRVNEQFF,TGTGCCAGCAGCTCGTACCAGGGGCGTGTGAATGAGCAGTTCTTC
many,TRBJ2-3,TRBD2,TRBV10-3,CAISDRLAGAKGDTQYF,TGTGCCATCAGTGATCGGCTAGCGGGAGCTAAGGGAGATACGCAGTATTTT
many,TRBJ2-7,NA,TRBV27,CASSLRGFTSLEQYF,TGTGCCAGCAGTCTAAGAGGATTTACGAGCTTGGAGCAGTACTTC
many,TRBJ2-1,NA,TRBV24-1,CATSDNQRPQAAGQFF,TGTGCCACCAGTGACAACCAGCGGCCTCAGGCCGCTGGGCAGTTCTTC
many,TRBJ2-1,TRBD2,TRBV5-1,CASSGGPGTSGNNEQFF,TGTGCCAGCAGCGGTGGGCCCGGGACTAGCGGTAACAATGAGCAGTTCTTC
NA,TRBJ2-2,NA,TRBV27,CASRRDRITGELFF,TGTGCCAGCAGACGCGACAGGATAACCGGGGAGCTGTTTTTT
many,TRBJ2-2,TRBD2,TRBV5-1,CASSWASGSSAGELFF,TGCGCCAGCAGCTGGGCTAGCGGGTCCTCCGCCGGGGAGCTGTTTTTT
many,TRBJ2-3,TRBD2,TRBV7-2,CASSLASGSTDTQYF,TGTGCCAGCAGCTTGGCTAGCGGAAGCACAGATACGCAGTATTTT
many,TRBJ1-6,NA,TRBV30,CAWSGTTVRHF,TGTGCCTGGAGTGGGACGACCGTTCGGCACTTT
many,TRBJ2-7,TRBD2,TRBV7-2,CASSLDGASGAGEQYF,TGTGCCAGCAGCTTAGACGGGGCTAGCGGGGCGGGGGAGCAGTACTTC
many,TRBJ2-5,TRBD2,TRBV12-3/TRBV12-4,CASSFSGSFETQYF,TGTGCCAGCAGTTTTAGCGGGAGTTTTGAGACCCAGTACTTC
many,TRBJ2-2,NA,TRBV7-9,CASSLWGDTGELFF,TGTGCCAGCAGCTTATGGGGAGACACCGGGGAGCTGTTTTTT
many,TRBJ2-7,NA,TRBV28,CASSLTHGTYEQYF,TGTGCCAGCAGTTTGACGCACGGTACCTACGAGCAGTACTTC
many,TRBJ2-5,TRBD2,TRBV30,CAWGTGRTSGSGETQYF,TGTGCCTGGGGGACAGGGCGGACTAGCGGGAGCGGAGAGACCCAGTACTTC
many,TRBJ2-1,TRBD2,TRBV28,CASSVSSGRVYEQFF,TGTGCCAGCAGCGTATCCAGCGGGAGGGTCTATGAGCAGTTCTTC
many,TRBJ2-5,NA,TRBV28,CASIHNLQETQYF,TGTGCCAGCATCCACAACCTTCAAGAGACCCAGTACTTC
many,TRBJ1-1,TRBD1,TRBV9,CASSDRQGVNTEAFF,TGTGCCAGCAGCGATCGACAGGGGGTGAACACTGAAGCTTTCTTT
NA,TRBJ2-2,NA,TRBV12-3/TRBV12-4,CASSLASFSGELFFF,NA